A single T cell receptor (beta chain) is shown here with its context. Antigen specificity is unknown. By 5'RACE template switching, TCR cDNA was produced, with a universal primer site and UMIs added in the process. TCRdb analysed the 5' RACE reads with MiXCR anew, one entry per CDR3 protein. The sample lists a few hundred thousand distinct CDR3 sequences, 3% to 4.5% seen once, with approximately 24% in the top ten. With 3 bases removed from V and 2 bases from J, the gap between germline ends came to 8 bases. This CDR3 comprises 14 residues. Germline V gene sequence: CDR1 SNHLY, CDR2 FYNNEI. The data belong to a study of T cells after yellow fever vaccination. Regarding the study as a whole: A small share of clonotypes appeared in both CD4 and CD8 compartments.

The chain employs TRBV2 and TRBJ1-5; the D is unclear. The TCR was taken from a man between 18 and 35 years old who received the YFV17D yellow fever vaccine. Source: PBMCs, taken 5 days after the yellow fever booster vaccination. DNA for the CDR3: TGTGCCAGCAGTGATGGTAGGGGCAATCAGCCCCAGCATTTT. This sequence encodes CASSDGRGNQPQHF.